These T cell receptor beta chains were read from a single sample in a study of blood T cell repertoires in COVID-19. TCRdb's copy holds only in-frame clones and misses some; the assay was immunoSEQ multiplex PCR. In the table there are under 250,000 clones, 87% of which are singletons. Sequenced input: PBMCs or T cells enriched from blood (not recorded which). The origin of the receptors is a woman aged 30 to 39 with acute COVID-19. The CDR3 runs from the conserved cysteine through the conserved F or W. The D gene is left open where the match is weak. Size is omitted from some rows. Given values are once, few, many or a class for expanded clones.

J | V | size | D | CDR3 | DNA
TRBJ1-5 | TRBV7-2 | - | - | CASSRQQGLNQPQHF | TGTGCCAGCAGCCGCCAACAGGGATTAAATCAGCCCCAGCATTTT
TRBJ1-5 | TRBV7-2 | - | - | CASRQDTNQPQHF | TGTGCCAGCAGACAAGACACCAATCAGCCCCAGCATTTT
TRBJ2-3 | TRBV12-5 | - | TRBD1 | CASGLSYPETGTTDTQYF | TGTGCTAGTGGTTTGTCCTATCCTGAGACAGGGACCACAGATACGCAGTATTTT
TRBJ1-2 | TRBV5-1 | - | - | CASRDRPRGNYGYTF | TGCGCCAGCAGGGATCGCCCCAGGGGCAACTATGGCTACACCTTC
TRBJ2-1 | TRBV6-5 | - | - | CASSYSTESNEQFF | TGTGCCAGCAGTTACTCGACAGAATCCAATGAGCAGTTCTTC
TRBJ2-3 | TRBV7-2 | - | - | CASSAWTGGTQYF | TGTGCCAGCAGCGCTTGGACCGGGGGTACGCAGTATTTT
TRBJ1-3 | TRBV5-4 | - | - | CASSLGATGNTIYF | TGTGCCAGCAGCTTGGGGGCTACGGGAAACACCATATATTTT
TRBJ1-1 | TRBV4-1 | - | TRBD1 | CASSHTGGVSRVLNTEAFF | TGCGCCAGCAGCCATACAGGGGGTGTCTCCCGCGTTTTGAACACTGAAGCTTTCTTT
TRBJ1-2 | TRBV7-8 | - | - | CASSLVEGTDYGYTF | TGTGCCAGCAGCTTAGTGGAGGGGACCGATTATGGCTACACCTTC
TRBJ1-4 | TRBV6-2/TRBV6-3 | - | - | CASSHPGLGREKLFF | TGTGCCAGCAGTCATCCGGGACTGGGGAGGGAAAAACTGTTTTTT
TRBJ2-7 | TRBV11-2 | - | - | CASSLGTFSYEQYF | TGTGCCAGCAGCCTAGGGACATTCTCCTACGAGCAGTACTTC
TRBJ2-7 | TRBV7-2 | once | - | CASSLGGLSEQYF | TGTGCCAGCAGCTTAGGGGGCCTGTCTGAGCAGTACTTC
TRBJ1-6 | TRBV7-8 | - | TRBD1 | CASSFPSEGQGTSPLHF | TGTGCCAGCAGCTTCCCCTCCGAGGGACAGGGGACTTCACCCCTCCACTTT
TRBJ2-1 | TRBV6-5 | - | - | CASSSHPEGTYNEQFF | TGTGCCAGCAGTTCCCACCCGGAGGGCACTTACAATGAGCAGTTCTTC
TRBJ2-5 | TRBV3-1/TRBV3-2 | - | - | CASSEFTDRQETQYF | TGTGCCAGCAGCGAATTCACAGACAGGCAAGAGACCCAGTACTTC
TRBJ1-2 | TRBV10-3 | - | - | CAISESGGSTMGYTF | TGTGCCATCAGTGAGTCGGGGGGGTCTACCATGGGCTACACCTTC
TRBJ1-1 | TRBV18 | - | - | CASSPRQENTEAFF | TGTGCCAGCTCACCTCGACAGGAGAACACTGAAGCTTTCTTT
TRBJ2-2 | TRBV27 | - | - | CASSYRSPPGELFF | TGTGCCAGCAGTTACCGGAGCCCCCCTGGGGAGCTGTTTTTT
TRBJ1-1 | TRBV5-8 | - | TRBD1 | CASSLQGKNTEAFF | TGTGCCAGCAGCTTACAGGGGAAGAACACTGAAGCTTTCTTT
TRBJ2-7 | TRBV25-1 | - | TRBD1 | CASGPGQGPYEQYF | TGTGCCAGTGGACCGGGACAGGGTCCCTACGAGCAGTACTTC
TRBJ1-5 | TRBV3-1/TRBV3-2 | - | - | CASSQVRTDSNQPQHF | TGTGCCAGCAGCCAAGTCCGTACAGATAGCAATCAGCCCCAGCATTTT
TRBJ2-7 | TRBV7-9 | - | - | CASGYGAAYEQYF | TGTGCCAGCGGGTATGGGGCCGCCTACGAGCAGTACTTC
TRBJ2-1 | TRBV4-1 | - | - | CASSPGRGGRYNEQFF | TGCGCCAGCAGCCCAGGTAGGGGGGGGCGGTACAATGAGCAGTTCTTC
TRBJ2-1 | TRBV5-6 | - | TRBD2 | CASSFSRGGRFF | TGTGCCAGCAGCTTTTCTCGGGGGGGCCGGTTCTTC
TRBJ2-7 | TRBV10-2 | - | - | CASSLDRENEQYF | TGCGCCAGCAGCCTCGACAGAGAAAACGAGCAGTACTTC
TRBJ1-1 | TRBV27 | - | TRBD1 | CASSQQTGGYTEAFF | TGTGCCAGCAGTCAACAGACAGGGGGATACACTGAAGCTTTCTTT
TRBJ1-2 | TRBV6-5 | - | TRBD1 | CASSRGTVDDGYTF | TGTGCCAGCAGCCGCGGGACAGTTGACGATGGTTACACCTTC
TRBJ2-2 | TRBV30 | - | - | CAWRRVPNTGELFF | TGTGCCTGGAGGCGGGTACCGAACACCGGGGAGCTGTTTTTT
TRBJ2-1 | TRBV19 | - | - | CASSSRGAYAATYNEQFF | TGTGCCAGTAGTAGCCGGGGGGCCTACGCCGCCACCTACAATGAGCAGTTCTTC
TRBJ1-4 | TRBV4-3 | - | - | CASSQEGGGFNEKLFF | TGCGCCAGCAGCCAAGAGGGGGGGGGATTTAATGAAAAACTGTTTTTT
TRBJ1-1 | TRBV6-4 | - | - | CASSPRRGNTEAFF | TGTGCCAGCAGTCCACGGAGGGGGAACACTGAAGCTTTCTTT
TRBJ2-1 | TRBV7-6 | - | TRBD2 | CASSSGGAYNEQFF | TGTGCCAGCAGCTCCGGGGGGGCGTATAATGAGCAGTTCTTC
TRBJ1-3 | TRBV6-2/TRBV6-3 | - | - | CASSSSYRITGNTIYF | TGTGCCAGCAGTTCATCCTACAGAATTACTGGAAACACCATATATTTT
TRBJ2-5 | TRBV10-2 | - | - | CASSLQQRETQYF | TGCGCCAGCAGTCTTCAGCAGCGGGAGACCCAGTACTTC
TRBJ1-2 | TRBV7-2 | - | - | CASSLPLPDYGYTF | TGTGCCAGCAGCCTACCACTCCCGGACTATGGCTACACCTTC
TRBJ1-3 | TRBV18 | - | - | CASSPLIGARGTDGNTIYF | TGTGCCAGCTCACCACTCATCGGAGCACGGGGGACGGATGGAAACACCATATATTTT
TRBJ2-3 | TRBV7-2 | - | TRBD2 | CASSLNSGVTDTQYF | TGTGCCAGCAGCTTAAACAGCGGGGTCACAGATACGCAGTATTTT
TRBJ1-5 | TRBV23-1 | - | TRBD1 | CASSSRTGDNQPQHF | TGCGCCAGCAGTTCCCGGACAGGGGACAATCAGCCCCAGCATTTT
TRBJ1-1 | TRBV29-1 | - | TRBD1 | CSVRGPGTEAFF | TGCAGCGTGAGGGGGCCGGGTACTGAAGCTTTCTTT
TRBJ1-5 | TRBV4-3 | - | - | CASSQGWGGEDQPQHF | TGCGCCAGCAGCCAAGGGTGGGGGGGCGAGGATCAGCCCCAGCATTTT
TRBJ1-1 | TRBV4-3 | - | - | CASSQDRVVNTEAFF | TGCGCCAGCAGCCAAGACAGGGTGGTGAACACTGAAGCTTTCTTT
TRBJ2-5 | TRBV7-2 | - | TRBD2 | CASSFNSGGWGETQYF | TGTGCCAGCAGCTTCAACTCGGGGGGTTGGGGAGAGACCCAGTACTTC
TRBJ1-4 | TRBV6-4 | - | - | CASSEQGGDEKLFF | TGTGCCAGCAGTGAGCAAGGAGGCGATGAAAAACTGTTTTTT
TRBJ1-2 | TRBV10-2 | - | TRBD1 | CASRRVQGVAGGYTF | TGCGCCAGCAGGAGGGTACAGGGGGTCGCCGGTGGCTACACCTTC
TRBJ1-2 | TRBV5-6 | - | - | CASSLRELYGYTF | TGTGCCAGCAGCCTCAGGGAACTCTATGGCTACACCTTC
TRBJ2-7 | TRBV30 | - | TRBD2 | CAWGRGAGYEQYF | TGTGCCTGGGGGAGGGGAGCGGGCTACGAGCAGTACTTC
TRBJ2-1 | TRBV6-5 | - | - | CASSYNSGSNNEQFF | TGTGCCAGCAGTTACAATAGCGGATCAAACAATGAGCAGTTCTTC
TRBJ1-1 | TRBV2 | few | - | CASSEEEDSMNTEAFF | TGTGCCAGCAGTGAAGAGGAGGACAGTATGAACACTGAAGCTTTCTTT
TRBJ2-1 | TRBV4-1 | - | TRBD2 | CASSQDWLAGYNEQFF | TGCGCCAGCAGCCAAGATTGGCTAGCGGGTTACAATGAGCAGTTCTTC
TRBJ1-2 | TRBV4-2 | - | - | CASRNTGNYGYTF | TGTGCCAGCAGGAATACGGGAAACTATGGCTACACCTTC
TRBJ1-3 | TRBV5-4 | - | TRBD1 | CASSADRGLVSGNTIYF | TGTGCCAGCAGCGCGGACAGGGGGCTGGTATCTGGAAACACCATATATTTT
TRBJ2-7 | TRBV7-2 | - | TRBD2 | CASSLPLAGGPTYEQYF | TGTGCCAGCAGCTTACCACTAGCGGGGGGGCCCACCTACGAGCAGTACTTC
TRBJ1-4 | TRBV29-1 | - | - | CSVAIQGEKLFF | TGCAGCGTCGCTATACAGGGTGAAAAACTGTTTTTT
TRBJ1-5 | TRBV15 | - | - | CATSRDSGSQPQHF | TGTGCCACCAGCAGAGATTCAGGGTCTCAGCCCCAGCATTTT
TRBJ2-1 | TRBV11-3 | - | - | CASSFRAGYNEQFF | TGTGCCAGCAGCTTTCGGGCGGGCTACAATGAGCAGTTCTTC
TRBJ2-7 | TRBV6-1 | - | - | CASSESLRGEQYF | TGTGCCAGCAGTGAGTCCCTCCGCGGCGAGCAGTACTTC